The 16 T cell receptor beta chains in this list originate from one sample, sequenced in a study of T cell repertoires in cytomegalovirus infection. MiXCR, applied by TCRdb to the reads, yields one record per CDR3 protein. The top ten hold about 72% of the sample, which has approximately 70,000 distinct CDR3 sequences, around 20% seen once. Their antigens remain unidentified. The material was CD8+ T cells from cultured PBMCs, obtained from culture after CMV antigen stimulation. The receptors derive from a human donor in good health (CMV status not recorded). Some clones in this sample may be carry-over from other donors' samples.

This clonotype was counted a single time. The gene calls are TRBV28 and TRBJ2-2, with D perhaps assigned TRBD1 or TRBD2 (5 bases each). Germline CDR1 reads MDHEN; CDR2 reads SYDVKM. The length of the CDR3 is 13 residues. V was clipped by 8 bases and J by 4 bases, with 11 bases between them. The CDR3 loop reads CASGGRSTGELFF. The CDR3 DNA follows: TGTGCCAGCGGGGGTCGGAGCACCGGGGAGCTGTTTTTT.

This clonotype has more than one count but fewer than ten. V usage is TRBV11-2 and J usage is TRBJ2-7; D call uncertain. V was cut by 3 bases and J by 6 bases, with 15 bases left in between. Germline values: CDR1 SGHAT, CDR2 FQNNGV. This CDR3 has 14 residues. The CDR3 bases are TGTGCCAGCAGCTTGCAAGTTTTTCATAGCGAGCAGTACTTC. It codes for CASSLQVFHSEQYF.

This clonotype came up a few times. This chain uses TRBV7-9 with TRBJ2-1; 9 bases are shared with TRBD1. The CDR3 covers 14 residues. In germline, CDR1 is SEHNR, CDR2 FQNEAQ (reference sequence). V shed 7 bases, J shed 7 bases, and the junction held 8 bases outside the gene matches. The CDR3 sequence: CASTPGTGKNEQFF. The CDR3 DNA follows: TGTGCCAGCACCCCAGGGACAGGGAAAAATGAGCAGTTCTTC. The whole variable domain, remainder taken from reference TRBV7-9 and TRBJ2-1, is DTGVSQNPRHKITKRGQNVTFRCDPISEHNRLYWYRQTLGQGPEFLTYFQNEAQLEKSRLLSDRFSAERPKGSFSTLEIQRTEQGDSAMYLCASTPGTGKNEQFFGPGTRLTVL.

The J gene is TRBJ1-1, the V gene TRBV4-1, with D perhaps matching TRBD1 (5 bases). Germline V gene sequence: CDR1 MGHRA, CDR2 YSYEKL. CDR3 length equals 15 residues. The V gene lost 1 base and the J gene lost 2 bases, with 11 bases spanning the gap. CDR3 bases: TGCGCCAGCAGCCAAGCGGACATCCCTAACACTGAAGCTTTCTTT. Translation gives CASSQADIPNTEAFF.

There are many counts of this clonotype. The V gene is TRBV7-2, the J gene TRBJ1-5; the D gene is possibly TRBD1 (6 bases). V lost 4 bases and J 0 bases, leaving 16 bases between the germline ends. Germline V gene data show CDR1 as SGHTA and CDR2 as FQGNSA. The CDR3 is made up of 17 amino acids. CDR3 protein: CASSSTPTGYSNQPQHF. The CDR3 DNA reads as TGTGCCAGCAGCTCTACCCCTACAGGGTATAGCAATCAGCCCCAGCATTTT.

The gene calls are TRBV7-9 and TRBJ2-7; 9 nucleotides align to TRBD1. The ends lost 5 bases at V and 2 bases at J; junction bases unmatched: 7. This CDR3 comprises 15 residues. Germline V gene data show CDR1 as SEHNR and CDR2 as FQNEAQ (reference sequence). The CDR3 region is CASSPRQGEAYEQYF. CDR3 DNA sequence: TGTGCCAGCAGCCCAAGACAGGGGGAAGCCTACGAGCAGTACTTC.

The V and J genes are TRBV6-1 and TRBJ1-1; 8 bases align to TRBD1. The J segment lost 5 bases and the V segment lost 6 bases, leaving 5 bases of the junction unmatched. CDR1 is MNHNS and CDR2 is SASEGT in the germline V gene. This CDR3 comprises 13 residues. CDR3 in amino acids: CASRRQGKTEAFF. The CDR3 DNA sequence: TGTGCCAGCAGGCGACAGGGGAAGACTGAAGCTTTCTTT.

The chain has TRBV7-2 and TRBJ2-6; D unclear. Between the trimmed V and J ends, which lost 5 bases and 1 base, there was a span of 21 bases. The CDR3 is 19 amino acids. The germline CDR1 and CDR2 sequences are SGHTA and FQGNSA. The CDR3 bases are TGTGCCAGCAGCCATAAGGGTTCTTGGGGAAATTCTGGGGCCAACGTCCTGACTTTC. It is translated as CASSHKGSWGNSGANVLTF.

J is TRBJ2-2 and V is TRBV12-3 or TRBV12-4; no clear D gene. Trimming stripped 3 bases from V and 3 bases from J, with 8 bases between. The CDR3 length is 14 residues. CDR3 amino acids: CASSFNSHTGELFF. CDR3 nucleotides: TGTGCCAGCAGTTTTAATTCACACACCGGGGAGCTGTTTTTT.

Details on this clonotype: One junction end does not reproduce the germline sequence, and a read error may be involved. The chain employs TRBV7-2 and TRBJ2-4; possibly TRBD1 for D (5 bases). The CDR3 contains 17 residues. Per the germline V gene, CDR1 is SGHTA and CDR2 is FQGNSA. CDR3 region: CASSLAPQGAWGNSQYF. The CDR3 nucleotides read TGTGCCAGCAGCTTAGCCCCACAAGGGGCTTGGGGAAACAGTCAGTACTTC.

This clonotype was found a few times. The chain links TRBV18 to TRBJ1-5; D is ambiguous. The CDR3 runs to 15 residues. V shed 3 bases and J shed 0 bases, with 9 bases lying between them. Germline values: CDR1 KGHSH, CDR2 LQKENI. CDR3 sequence: CASSPSGNSNQPQHF. CDR3 in DNA: TGTGCCAGCTCACCGTCGGGGAATAGCAATCAGCCCCAGCATTTT.

This clonotype was observed a handful of times. The CDR3 DNA reads TGTGCCAGCCTTGGGACAGATTCCTTTGGCTACACCTTC. Translation gives CASLGTDSFGYTF. The chain is built from TRBV6-5 and TRBJ1-2, with 7 positions matching TRBD1. V shed 8 bases, J shed 7 bases, and the junction held 10 bases outside the gene matches. The CDR3 has 13 residues. From germline, CDR1 is MNHEY and CDR2 SVGAGI.

This clonotype was observed a few times. The gene calls are TRBV19 and TRBJ2-1; the D gene could be TRBD1 or TRBD2 (6 bases each). From germline, CDR1 is LNHDA and CDR2 SQIVND (reference sequence). The CDR3 consists of 16 residues. V was trimmed by 4 bases and J by 8 bases, leaving 21 bases between them. The CDR3 spells CASSTLQGGSGDEQFF. Written as DNA, the CDR3 is TGTGCCAGTAGTACCTTACAGGGAGGTTCTGGCGATGAGCAGTTCTTC.

This rearrangement joins TRBV12-3 or TRBV12-4 to TRBJ2-7; 7 bases map to TRBD1. With 5 bases clipped from V and 3 bases from J, the junction kept 10 bases outside the gene matches. The CDR3 is 15 residues long. CDR3 residues: CASSPLTGLVYEQYF. The CDR3 nucleotides are TGTGCCAGCAGTCCATTGACAGGGTTGGTCTACGAGCAGTACTTC.

The chain uses TRBV6-5 and TRBJ1-2; D might be TRBD1 (6 bases). The CDR3 covers 16 residues. Looked up from germline, CDR1 is MNHEY and CDR2 is SVGAGI. Trimming took 0 bases from V and 6 from J, leaving 17 bases between them. The CDR3 here is CASSYSRTAQLDGYTF. As DNA, the CDR3 is TGTGCCAGCAGTTACTCTCGGACAGCCCAATTAGATGGCTACACCTTC.

The chain recombines TRBV9 with TRBJ1-2, with D possibly being TRBD1 (5 bases). The CDR3 runs 15 residues. V was pared by 3 bases and J by 3 bases, with 15 bases between. CDR1 and CDR2 (germline): SGDLS, YYNGEE. CDR3 in amino acids: CASSGLADTDYGYTF. CDR3 bases: TGTGCCAGCAGCGGCCTAGCGGACACTGACTATGGCTACACCTTC. Full variable domain (remainder filled in from reference TRBV9 and TRBJ1-2): DSGVTQTPKHLITATGQRVTLRCSPRSGDLSVYWYQQSLDQGLQFLIQYYNGEERAKGNILERFSAQQFPDLHSELNLSSLELGDSALYFCASSGLADTDYGYTFGSGTRLTVV.